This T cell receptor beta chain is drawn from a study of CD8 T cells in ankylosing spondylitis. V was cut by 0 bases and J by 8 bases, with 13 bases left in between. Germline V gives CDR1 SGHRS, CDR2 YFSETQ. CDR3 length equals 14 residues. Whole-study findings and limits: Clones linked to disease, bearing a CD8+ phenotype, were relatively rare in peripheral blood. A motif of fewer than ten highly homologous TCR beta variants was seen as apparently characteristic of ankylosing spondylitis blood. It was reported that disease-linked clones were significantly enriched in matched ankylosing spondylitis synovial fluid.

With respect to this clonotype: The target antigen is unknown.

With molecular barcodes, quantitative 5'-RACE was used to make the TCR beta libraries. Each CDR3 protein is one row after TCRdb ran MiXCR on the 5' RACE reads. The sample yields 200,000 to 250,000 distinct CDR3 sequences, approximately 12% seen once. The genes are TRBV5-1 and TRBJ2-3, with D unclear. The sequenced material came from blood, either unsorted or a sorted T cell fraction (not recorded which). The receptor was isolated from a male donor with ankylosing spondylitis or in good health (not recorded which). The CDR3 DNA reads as TGCGCCAGCAGCTTGGTCTTGACCTGGGGTACGCAGTATTTT. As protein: CASSLVLTWGTQYF.